The TCR beta chain described here comes from a study of multiple sclerosis patients with progressive multifocal leukoencephalopathy. General study points: No common TRBV or TRBJ usage or pairing appeared at PML. The findings' link to JC virus versus immunocompromise remained uncertain.

Concerning this clone itself: Antigen unknown.

Sequencing was performed with immunoSEQ multiplex PCR; in TCRdb, only in-frame clones are kept and a portion is missing. The sample holds 25,000 to 35,000 clones; more than 80% are singletons and the top ten take about an eighth. Time point indicated: time of PML onset. PML was confirmed by JC virus DNA in cerebrospinal fluid. Looked up from germline, CDR1 is ENHRY and CDR2 is SYGVKD. Deletions cut 8 bases from V and 0 bases from J, with 23 bases between. This CDR3 is built from 19 residues. This clonotype originated in a woman aged 25-40 years with progressive multifocal leukoencephalopathy. This chain links TRBV10-3 with TRBJ1-6, with a tentative D call TRBD1 (6 bases). The source material was PBMCs, sampled from a patient treated with natalizumab. CDR3 protein: CAIGRFGGRRPSYNSPLHF. The DNA for the CDR3 is TGTGCCATCGGCCGATTTGGGGGGCGACGACCCTCCTATAATTCACCCCTCCACTTT.